The clone carrying this T cell receptor (beta chain) was seen many times. No antigen is known for it. This sample stems from a study of post-analysis software for immune sequencing data. Study at large: Progressive-relapsing, secondary progressive and relapsing-remitting multiple sclerosis were among the disease courses included. Points from the study as a whole: TRBV5-6, TRBV5-1 and TRBV20-1 belonged to a set of about five TRBV segments that were more frequent in patients than controls. Under the F measure, samples that were prepared in one batch clustered strongly together. Comparison with controls showed significantly lower normalized Chao1 diversity in multiple sclerosis patients.

Researchers reported that TCR beta cDNA libraries carried unique molecular identifiers. It was from roughly 1.1 to 9.2 million T cells that 530,000 or so cDNA molecules came. TCRdb passed the PCR reads through MiXCR, listing each CDR3 protein once. This sample yields hundreds of thousands of distinct CDR3 sequences, of which about 27% are seen a single time; roughly 0.54% belongs to the top ten. This CDR3 contains 13 residues. Germline CDR1 reads SGHTA; CDR2 reads FQGNSA. The J segment lost 4 bases and the V segment lost 5 bases, leaving 2 bases of the junction unmatched. Input material: blood. The chain couples TRBV7-2 to TRBJ2-1, with 7 bases identical to TRBD1. This TCR derives from a girl aged 10 to 17 with multiple sclerosis. The CDR3 protein is CASSRGQYNEQFF. The CDR3 nucleotides read TGTGCCAGCAGCCGGGGACAGTACAATGAGCAGTTCTTC. The full variable domain, rest sourced from reference TRBV7-2 and TRBJ2-1, is GAGVSQSPSNKVTEKGKDVELRCDPISGHTALYWYRQSLGQGLEFLIYFQGNSAPDKSGLPSDRFSAERTGGSVSTLTIQRTQQEDSAVYLCASSRGQYNEQFFGPGTRLTVL.